The 27 T cell receptor beta chains below come from one sample, sequenced in a study of cytomegalovirus exposure and HLA in healthy donors. The PCR had 60 Vbeta and 13 Jbeta primers. TCRdb's table, derived via immunoSEQ multiplex PCR, lists solely in-frame clones and lacks some. The sample lists about 54,000 clones, 75% to 85% seen once, with 1.4% in the top ten. The sample was PBMCs. These receptors were obtained from a female donor in good health and CMV-seronegative.

The gene calls are TRBV4-1 and TRBJ2-1; weak D call: TRBD1 (5 bases). Trimming left V 1 base short and J 6 bases short, with 7 bases between. The CDR3 is made up of 13 amino acids. CDR1 and CDR2 from the germline V gene are MGHRA and YSYEKL. The CDR3 loop is CASSQAGFNEQFF. CDR3 nucleotide sequence: TGCGCCAGCAGCCAAGCAGGGTTCAATGAGCAGTTCTTC.

This chain connects TRBV10-3 to TRBJ2-1; TRBD2 matches 8 bases. Germline lookup yields CDR1 ENHRY and CDR2 SYGVKD. The junction had 8 bases not matched to a gene; V was cut back by 2 bases and J by 8 bases. This CDR3 is built from 15 residues. CDR3 sequence: CAISERGGILHEQFF. In nucleotides, the CDR3 is TGTGCCATCAGTGAGCGGGGGGGTATCCTACATGAGCAGTTCTTC.

CDR3 sequence (DNA): TGCGCCAGCAGCTTGGAAACAGGGGGCTATAATTCACCCCTCCACTTT. Its protein is CASSLETGGYNSPLHF. The V gene is TRBV5-1, the J gene TRBJ1-6; TRBD1 matches 8 bases. The V gene's germline CDR1 is SGHRS and CDR2 YFSETQ. This CDR3 has 16 residues. After removal of 0 bases from V and 3 bases from J, the junction contained 2 bases not matched to a gene.

On this clone itself: Other DNA sequences of this sample code for an identical CDR3. The V gene is TRBV6-1, the J gene TRBJ1-3; D call uncertain. CDR3 length: 15 amino acids. The V end was cut by 7 bases, the J end by 0 bases, with 13 bases between. Germline CDR1 is MNHNS and CDR2 is SASEGT. CDR3 residues: CASTRGQISGNTIYF. The CDR3 region has the DNA TGTGCCAGCACTAGAGGGCAAATCTCTGGAAACACCATATATTTT.

This chain joins TRBV25-1 and TRBJ2-1; no reliable D call. The V gene's germline CDR1 is MGHDK and CDR2 SYGVNS. The CDR3 spans 13 residues. Trimming left V 6 bases short and J 7 bases short, with 13 bases between. CDR3 nucleotide sequence: TGTGCCAGCAGAAGGCCCCTAGGAAATGAGCAGTTCTTC. Residues: CASRRPLGNEQFF.

A note on this clone: The junction shows a germline mismatch at one end, possibly a read error. The V call is TRBV11-2, the J call TRBJ1-3; D ambiguous. The length of the CDR3 is 14 residues. Germline V gene sequence: CDR1 SGHAT, CDR2 FQNNGV. The CDR3 protein is CASSLGSSGNTIYF. CDR3 nucleotide sequence: TGTGCCAGCAGTTTAGGGAGCTCTGGAAACACCATATATTTT.

This clone has more than one count but fewer than ten. The chain joins TRBV7-9 to TRBJ1-2; D ambiguous. This CDR3 region has 16 residues. Trimming left V 1 base short and J 6 bases short, with 18 bases between. Germline V gene sequence: CDR1 SEHNR, CDR2 FQNEAQ (reference sequence). CDR3 DNA: TGTGCCAGCAGCTTAGTTCAGGCGCCATTCGGGGATGGCTACACCTTC. This encodes CASSLVQAPFGDGYTF.

The rearrangement joins TRBV19 to TRBJ1-5; no reliable D call. CDR1 is LNHDA and CDR2 is SQIVND in the germline V gene (reference sequence). The CDR3 has 13 amino acids. Trimming stripped 10 bases from V and 7 bases from J, with 17 bases between. The CDR3 sequence: CATESGSRQPQHF. The CDR3 region has the DNA TGTGCCACTGAATCGGGGTCACGACAGCCCCAGCATTTT. The full variable domain, in which reference TRBV19 and TRBJ1-5 provide the parts outside the CDR3, is DGGITQSPKYLFRKEGQNVTLSCEQNLNHDAMYWYRQDPGQGLRLIYYSQIVNDFQKGDIAEGYSVSREKKESFPLTVTSAQKNPTAFYLCATESGSRQPQHFGDGTRLSIL.

This clone has just a few counts. The rearrangement uses TRBV27 and TRBJ1-1, with D possibly TRBD1 on 6 matching bases. The CDR3 length is 15 residues. V shed 6 bases and J shed 0 bases, with 14 bases lying between them. CDR1 MNHEY and CDR2 SMNVEV come from the germline V gene (reference sequence). The CDR3 DNA follows: TGTGCCAGCAGAGAGGGGGTACGGGTGAACACTGAAGCTTTCTTT. It specifies CASREGVRVNTEAFF.

The gene calls are TRBV5-5 and TRBJ1-6, with TRBD1 as a possible D gene (6 bases). CDR1 SGHKS and CDR2 YYEKEE come from the germline V gene (reference sequence). V dropped 0 bases and J dropped 9 bases, with 16 bases sitting between them. CDR3 length: 16 residues. Here the CDR3 reads CASSLAKTGGGSPLHF. The DNA of the CDR3 is TGTGCCAGCAGCTTGGCCAAGACAGGTGGGGGTTCACCCCTCCACTTT.

The chain couples TRBV11-2 to TRBJ2-5; tentatively, D is TRBD2 (6 bases). V was cut by 5 bases and J by 4 bases, with 17 bases left in between. The germline gives CDR1 SGHAT, CDR2 FQNNGV. This CDR3 region has 15 residues. The CDR3: CASSPPRGTGETQYF. CDR3 DNA sequence: TGTGCCAGCAGCCCACCACGAGGGACTGGAGAGACCCAGTACTTC.

The genes are TRBV14 and TRBJ1-6; perhaps TRBD1 as D (6 bases). There are 21 residues in the CDR3. CDR1 is SGHDN, CDR2 FVKESK, per germline. The V and J ends lost 3 bases and 2 bases respectively, with 26 bases between them. The CDR3 loop is CASSHEDRQAKIFPYNSPLHF. The DNA for the CDR3 is TGTGCCAGCAGCCATGAAGACCGACAGGCGAAAATATTCCCCTATAATTCACCCCTCCACTTT.

The chain combines TRBV4-2 with TRBJ2-5; 11 bases map to TRBD2. The tail of the sequence fits TRBJ2-7 better, so the J call may be wrong. Per the germline V gene, CDR1 is LGHNA and CDR2 is YNFKEQ. This CDR3 comprises 15 residues. The CDR3: CASSPFSGGAYEQYF. DNA of the CDR3: TGTGCCAGCAGCCCTTTTAGCGGGGGGGCCTACGAGCAGTACTTC.

The V and J genes are TRBV18 and TRBJ1-6; D uncertain. The ends were cut back, 2 bases at V and 5 bases at J, with 7 bases in the middle. CDR3 length equals 14 residues. The V gene's germline CDR1 is KGHSH and CDR2 LQKENI. The CDR3: CASSPKGDNSPLHF. CDR3 DNA: TGTGCCAGCTCACCAAAAGGAGATAATTCACCCCTCCACTTT. Supplemented by reference TRBV18 and TRBJ1-6, the full variable domain reads NAGVMQNPRHLVRRRGQEARLRCSPMKGHSHVYWYRQLPEEGLKFMVYLQKENIIDESGMPKERFSAEFPKEGPSILRIQQVVRGDSAAYFCASSPKGDNSPLHFGNGTRLTVT.

The chain uses TRBV6-5 and TRBJ1-1, with D hard to call. Germline-derived CDR1 and CDR2 are MNHEY and SVGAGI. The germline V and J ends were trimmed by 6 bases and 5 bases, with 19 bases remaining between them. The CDR3 has 15 amino acids. This CDR3 reads CASSPVEGKGTEAFF. The CDR3 DNA follows: TGTGCCAGCAGCCCGGTTGAGGGAAAAGGAACTGAAGCTTTCTTT.

The V and J genes are TRBV10-1 and TRBJ2-3; D is unresolved. The length of the CDR3 is 11 residues. Germline CDR1 WNHNN, CDR2 SYGVQD (reference sequence). Trimming stripped 6 bases from V and 4 bases from J, with 5 bases between. The CDR3: CASSNSDTQYF. The CDR3, as DNA: TGCGCCAGCAGCAACTCAGATACGCAGTATTTT.

Notes on this clone: This CDR3 is also generated by other DNA sequences in the sample. The chain uses TRBV27 and TRBJ1-2; perhaps TRBD1 as D (6 bases). V lost 3 bases, J lost 6 bases, and 8 bases lay in between. Germline assignment: CDR1 MNHEY and CDR2 SMNVEV (reference sequence). This CDR3 region has 12 residues. CDR3 DNA sequence: TGTGCCAGCAGTTTGGCAGGGGATGGCTACACCTTC. Amino acids: CASSLAGDGYTF.

The chain uses TRBV7-2 and TRBJ1-3; 7 positions agree with TRBD1. This CDR3 has 17 residues. V shed 1 base, J shed 0 bases, and the junction held 6 bases outside the gene matches. Germline V CDR1 and CDR2: SGHTA, FQGNSA. The CDR3 loop is CASSLEGAGGSGNTIYF. CDR3 nucleotides: TGTGCCAGCAGCTTAGAGGGGGCAGGGGGCTCTGGAAACACCATATATTTT.

The chain couples TRBV5-1 to TRBJ2-2; 9 bases map to TRBD1. The junction had 3 bases not matched to a gene; V was cut back by 4 bases and J by 2 bases. The germline V gene encodes CDR1 SGHRS and CDR2 YFSETQ. This CDR3 is 15 amino acids long. DNA of the CDR3: TGCGCCAGCAGCAAGGGACAGGGAAACACCGGGGAGCTGTTTTTT. It yields the protein CASSKGQGNTGELFF.

This chain links TRBV29-1 with TRBJ1-1; D is perhaps TRBD1 (5 bases). V lost 7 bases to trimming and J lost 8 bases, with 14 bases between them. Germline assignment: CDR1 SQVTM and CDR2 ANQGSEA. The CDR3 loop spans 11 amino acids. The CDR3 DNA is TGCAGCGCCGATAGACAGCGAGAAGCTTTCTTT. It specifies CSADRQREAFF. Supplemented by reference TRBV29-1 and TRBJ1-1, the full variable domain reads SAVISQKPSRDICQRGTSLTIQCQVDSQVTMMFWYRQQPGQSLTLIATANQGSEATYESGFVIDKFPISRPNLTFSTLTVSNMSPEDSSIYLCSADRQREAFFGQGTRLTVV.

This clone has a single count. The chain uses TRBV7-9 and TRBJ1-1; D is ambiguous. The CDR3 covers 13 residues. Germline CDR1 SEHNR, CDR2 FQNEAQ (reference sequence). V was shortened by 4 bases and J by 0 bases, with 6 bases between the two germline ends. DNA for the CDR3: TGTGCCAGCAGCTCATTTTTGAACACTGAAGCTTTCTTT. It encodes CASSSFLNTEAFF.

The chain links TRBV5-1 to TRBJ2-7; 10 bases agree with TRBD1. This CDR3 is built from 16 residues. V was clipped by 0 bases and J by 0 bases; unmatched bases: 3. Germline CDR1 SGHRS, CDR2 YFSETQ. CDR3 residues: CASSLAGDRGSYEQYF. Here the CDR3 DNA reads TGCGCCAGCAGCTTGGCCGGGGACAGGGGCTCCTACGAGCAGTACTTC. Filled out from reference TRBV5-1 and TRBJ2-7, the complete variable domain reads KAGVTQTPRYLIKTRGQQVTLSCSPISGHRSVSWYQQTPGQGLQFLFEYFSETQRNKGNFPGRFSGRQFSNSRSEMNVSTLELGDSALYLCASSLAGDRGSYEQYFGPGTRLTVT.

As regards this clone: Germline is not matched at one junction end, which may reflect a read error. This sequence joins TRBV4-1 and TRBJ2-7; TRBD1 matches at 8 bases. The CDR3 loop spans 12 amino acids. CDR1 MGHRA and CDR2 YSYEKL come from the germline V gene. The CDR3 DNA reads TGCGCCAGCAGCCGCACGGGACAGGCACTACCCTTC. It specifies CASSRTGQALPF.

V and J are TRBV7-2 and TRBJ1-3; 7 positions agree with TRBD1. The ends lost 4 bases at V and 8 bases at J; junction bases unmatched: 14. The CDR3 contains 16 residues. Germline CDR1 SGHTA, CDR2 FQGNSA. DNA for the CDR3: TGTGCCAGCAGCTCCCGACAGGGACATGCGTTGGACACCATATATTTT. It codes for CASSSRQGHALDTIYF. The full variable domain, its missing parts supplied by reference TRBV7-2 and TRBJ1-3, is GAGVSQSPSNKVTEKGKDVELRCDPISGHTALYWYRQSLGQGLEFLIYFQGNSAPDKSGLPSDRFSAERTGGSVSTLTIQRTQQEDSAVYLCASSSRQGHALDTIYFGEGSWLTVV.

V and J are TRBV27 and TRBJ2-3; a weak D match, TRBD2 (6 bases). Germline CDR1 reads MNHEY; CDR2 reads SMNVEV (reference sequence). With 3 bases removed from V and 5 bases from J, the gap between germline ends came to 12 bases. The CDR3 is 14 residues long. CDR3 region: CASSFRGSEDTQYF. Written as DNA, the CDR3 is TGTGCCAGCAGTTTCCGGGGGTCCGAAGATACGCAGTATTTT.

The chain couples TRBV7-3 to TRBJ2-7; TRBD1 aligns across 10 bases. CDR1 and CDR2 (germline): SGHTA, FQGTGA. The CDR3 consists of 17 residues. The V gene end was trimmed by 0 bases and the J gene end by 2 bases; junction bases not matched to a gene: 7. The CDR3 DNA reads TGTGCCAGCAGCTTAACCGTGGTTGGGACAGGGGCCTACGAGCAGTACTTC. Its protein is CASSLTVVGTGAYEQYF.

V usage is TRBV13 and J usage is TRBJ2-1; 7 positions match TRBD2. The CDR3 spans 17 residues. CDR1 is PRHDT and CDR2 is FYEKMQ in the germline V gene (reference sequence). With 0 bases clipped from V and 1 base from J, the junction kept 6 bases outside the gene matches. Here the CDR3 reads CASSLGPAGESYNEQFF. The CDR3 DNA follows: TGTGCCAGCAGCTTAGGCCCGGCGGGGGAGTCCTACAATGAGCAGTTCTTC.